This entry concerns a single T cell receptor (beta chain). This sample is part of a study of response to subunit inactivated influenza vaccine. A single record per CDR3 protein comes from TCRdb applying MiXCR to the RT-PCR reads. The repertoire holds about 160,000 distinct CDR3 sequences, with roughly a tenth as singletons. This receptor was identified in a man over 45 who received an inactivated influenza vaccine. This sample comprised non-naive T cells sorted from PBMCs, obtained roughly 47 days after vaccination.

CDR3 protein: CASSLRTVNTEAFF. The DNA of the CDR3 is TGCGCCAGCAGCCTACGGACGGTGAACACTGAAGCTTTCTTT. This chain links TRBV5-1 with TRBJ1-1; D gene ambiguous. From germline, CDR1 is SGHRS and CDR2 YFSETQ. V gave up 4 bases and J gave up 0 bases, with 10 bases separating them. The length of the CDR3 is 14 residues.